This TCR beta chain came from a study of T cells after yellow fever vaccination. Germline V gene sequence: CDR1 LGHNA, CDR2 YNFKEQ. This CDR3 is built from 15 residues. J gave up 9 bases and V 4 bases, and 9 bases lay outside the gene matches. This clonotype was detected a few times. One entry per CDR3 protein results from TCRdb running MiXCR on the 5' RACE reads. The table records roughly 340,000 distinct CDR3 sequences, 8.7% of them present only once. The sequenced sample was PBMCs, obtained on the day of the first yellow fever vaccination. The sequence derives from a man aged 18 to 29 who received the YFV17D yellow fever vaccine. The J gene is TRBJ1-6, the V gene TRBV4-2; 7 nucleotides agree with TRBD1. Written as DNA, the CDR3 is TGTGCCAGCAGCCCTGCGACAGGGTTGGGTTCACCCCTCCACTTT. It specifies CASSPATGLGSPLHF.